Following are 20 T cell receptor beta chains from one sample sequenced in a study of T cells in localized non-small cell lung cancer. TCRdb keeps only in-frame clones here, not all; method: immunoSEQ multiplex PCR. Counted here are about 24,000 clones, more than 65% occurring once; the ten biggest clones make up nearly 5%. The material was PBMCs, obtained before any cancer treatment. These receptors originate from a man aged 40-75 years with stage II lung adenocarcinoma.

The V and J genes are TRBV7-8 and TRBJ1-4; TRBD1 matches 7 bases. The CDR3 is 15 residues long. Germline CDR1 reads SGHVS; CDR2 reads FQNEAQ. Trimming cost V 2 bases and J 4 bases; bases outside gene matches: 4. CDR3 nucleotide sequence: TGTGCCAGCAGCTTAACCGGGACAGTTAATGAAAAACTGTTTTTT. As protein: CASSLTGTVNEKLFF.

This sequence joins TRBV2 and TRBJ1-3; D uncertain. CDR3 length equals 15 residues. Germline-derived CDR1 and CDR2 are SNHLY and FYNNEI. V shed 2 bases and J shed 0 bases, with 8 bases lying between them. The CDR3 nucleotides read TGTGCCAGCAGTGAACAGGTCAGCTCTGGAAACACCATATATTTT. Amino acid sequence: CASSEQVSSGNTIYF. The full variable domain, rest sourced from reference TRBV2 and TRBJ1-3, is EPEVTQTPSHQVTQMGQEVILRCVPISNHLYFYWYRQILGQKVEFLVSFYNNEISEKSEIFDDQFSVERPDGSNFTLKIRSTKLEDSAMYFCASSEQVSSGNTIYFGEGSWLTVV.

V gene TRBV6-1 combines with J gene TRBJ2-3; D gene unclear. Germline V gives CDR1 MNHNS, CDR2 SASEGT. Trimming left V 5 bases short and J 6 bases short, with 6 bases between. The CDR3 length is 11 residues. Here the CDR3 DNA reads TGTGCCAGCAGTCAATCGGATACGCAGTATTTT. Encoded protein: CASSQSDTQYF.

The chain uses TRBV7-2 and TRBJ2-7, with D possibly matching TRBD2 (6 bases). Trimming took off 2 bases at V and 8 bases at J, with 16 bases between the two ends. Germline V gene sequence: CDR1 SGHTA, CDR2 FQGNSA. This CDR3 spans 14 amino acids. The CDR3 here is CASSLTGTSPQQYF. Written as DNA, the CDR3 is TGTGCCAGCAGCTTAACGGGGACTTCTCCTCAGCAGTACTTC. The whole variable domain, remainder taken from reference TRBV7-2 and TRBJ2-7, is GAGVSQSPSNKVTEKGKDVELRCDPISGHTALYWYRQSLGQGLEFLIYFQGNSAPDKSGLPSDRFSAERTGGSVSTLTIQRTQQEDSAVYLCASSLTGTSPQQYFGPGTRLTVT.

The chain is built from TRBV20-1 and TRBJ1-1; possibly TRBD1 for D (6 bases). The CDR3 has 11 amino acids. V was cut by 7 bases and J by 3 bases, with 9 bases left in between. Germline V gene sequence: CDR1 DFQATT, CDR2 SNEGSKA (reference sequence). The CDR3 sequence is CSGQEDTEAFF. The CDR3 DNA reads as TGCAGTGGACAGGAGGACACTGAAGCTTTCTTT.

The table lists this clone with a count of one. The chain joins TRBV5-1 to TRBJ1-2; a weak D match, TRBD1 (5 bases). Germline V CDR1 and CDR2: SGHRS, YFSETQ. The CDR3 totals 14 residues. The V gene lost 0 bases and the J gene lost 4 bases, with 10 bases spanning the gap. The CDR3, as DNA: TGCGCCAGCAGCTTGGCACAGGAGATCTATGGCTACACCTTC. It translates to CASSLAQEIYGYTF.

The genes are TRBV6-1 and TRBJ2-7; 9 nucleotides agree with TRBD1. Germline trimming cut 4 bases from V and 5 bases from J; bases unmatched to any gene: 12. This CDR3 has 16 amino acids. From germline, CDR1 is MNHNS and CDR2 SASEGT. CDR3 amino acids: CASSASTGTGWDEQYF. CDR3 bases: TGTGCCAGCAGTGCCTCCACCGGGACAGGGTGGGACGAGCAGTACTTC.

This clone appeared once. The chain carries TRBV15 and TRBJ2-3; 12 nucleotides agree with TRBD2. V was pared by 0 bases and J by 5 bases, with 6 bases of the junction left unmatched. This CDR3 is built from 17 residues. Looked up from germline, CDR1 is LNHNV and CDR2 is YYDKDF (reference sequence). This CDR3 is CATSRDLAGGPQDTQYF. The CDR3 DNA follows: TGTGCCACCAGCAGAGATCTAGCGGGGGGGCCCCAAGATACGCAGTATTTT.

The chain has TRBV7-2 and TRBJ1-1; maybe TRBD1 (5 bases). The CDR3 sequence is 15 residues long. Germline V lookup: CDR1 SGHTA, CDR2 FQGNSA. The germline V and J ends were trimmed by 1 base and 1 base, with 10 bases remaining between them. CDR3 bases: TGTGCCAGCAGCTTAGTAAGGGGTAGGAACACTGAAGCTTTCTTT. Protein: CASSLVRGRNTEAFF.

The chain carries TRBV7-6 and TRBJ2-2; the D gene is possibly TRBD1 (5 bases). The CDR3 sequence is 14 residues long. Germline V gene lookup returns CDR1 SGHVS and CDR2 FNYEAQ. Trimming removed 5 bases at V and 3 bases at J, with 10 bases between. The CDR3, as DNA: TGTGCCAGCAGCCCTACGACAGACACCGGGGAGCTGTTTTTT. Translated, it gives CASSPTTDTGELFF.

This clone has only a few counts. The V gene is TRBV5-4, the J gene TRBJ2-7; 8 bases line up with TRBD1. The CDR3 consists of 14 residues. Germline V lookup: CDR1 SGHNT, CDR2 YYREEE (reference sequence). J was trimmed by 5 bases and V by 4 bases; bases with no gene match: 8. The CDR3 bases are TGTGCCAGCAGCCTGGACAGGGAATTAGACGAGCAGTACTTC. It codes for CASSLDRELDEQYF.

The sample holds a few counts of this clone. The chain has TRBV21-1 and TRBJ1-1; TRBD1, the table's D call, was not compared with the DNA. TRBV21-1 is marked as a pseudogene. The CDR3 extends over 15 amino acids. The CDR3 reads CASRLASRTGMGAFF. The CDR3 DNA reads as TGTGCCAGCCGCTTGGCCTCCAGGACAGGGATGGGAGCTTTCTTT.

V usage is TRBV6-6 and J usage is TRBJ1-1; D perhaps matches TRBD1 (5 bases). The CDR3 spans 15 residues. Deletions cut 5 bases from V and 1 base from J, with 14 bases between. Germline loops: CDR1 MNHNY, CDR2 SVGAGI (reference sequence). DNA for the CDR3: TGTGCCAGCAGTAAACCGGGACTCCAGAACACTGAAGCTTTCTTT. This sequence encodes CASSKPGLQNTEAFF.

As DNA, the CDR3 is TGTGCCTTAAAGGCTGTTACCGGGGAGCTGTTTTTT. Its translation: CALKAVTGELFF. V and J are TRBV7-8 and TRBJ2-2; D gene unclear. This CDR3 has 12 amino acids. Germline CDR1 SGHVS, CDR2 FQNEAQ. Trimming stripped 11 bases from V and 5 bases from J, with 12 bases between.

V gene TRBV15 combines with J gene TRBJ2-5; 7 nucleotides match TRBD1. CDR1 is LNHNV, CDR2 YYDKDF, per germline (reference sequence). The ends lost 5 bases at V and 2 bases at J; junction bases unmatched: 5. This CDR3 has 14 residues. CDR3 sequence (DNA): TGTGCCACCAGCCAGGGACAGACGCAAGAGACCCAGTACTTC. This translates into CATSQGQTQETQYF. The variable domain in full, completed from reference TRBV15 and TRBJ2-5, reads DAMVIQNPRYQVTQFGKPVTLSCSQTLNHNVMYWYQQKSSQAPKLLFHYYDKDFNNEADTPDNFQSRRPNTSFCFLDIRSPGLGDTAMYLCATSQGQTQETQYFGPGTRLLVL.

In regard to this clone: Relative to the germline gene, one junction end is altered; a read error may explain this. The chain joins TRBV7-7 to TRBJ2-5, with 7 nucleotides matching TRBD1. The CDR3 runs to 13 residues. The germline V gene encodes CDR1 SSHAT and CDR2 FNYEAQ (reference sequence). DNA for the CDR3: TGTGCTAGCAGCTTCACAGGGGTGGAGACCCAGTACTTC. Translating gives CASSFTGVETQYF.

The chain carries TRBV28 and TRBJ2-5; D call uncertain. There are 11 residues in the CDR3. CDR1 is MDHEN and CDR2 is SYDVKM in the germline V gene. V was pared by 2 bases and J by 2 bases, with 0 bases between. The CDR3 nucleotides read TGTGCCAGCAGTTTACAAGAGACCCAGTACTTC. This codes for CASSLQETQYF.

This chain uses TRBV9 with TRBJ1-1, with 8 bases identical to TRBD1. The CDR3 loop spans 15 amino acids. Germline values: CDR1 SGDLS, CDR2 YYNGEE. V was clipped by 0 bases and J by 6 bases; unmatched bases: 7. In DNA form, the CDR3 reads TGTGCCAGCAGCGTAGACGGACAGGGTCCTGCTGAAGCTTTCTTT. The encoded protein is CASSVDGQGPAEAFF.

The genes are TRBV11-2 and TRBJ2-3, with D hard to call. V shed 0 bases and J shed 2 bases, with 9 bases lying between them. Germline V lookup: CDR1 SGHAT, CDR2 FQNNGV. This CDR3 is 15 amino acids long. CDR3 in amino acids: CASSLDPTYTDTQYF. DNA for the CDR3: TGTGCCAGCAGCTTAGACCCGACCTACACAGATACGCAGTATTTT.

This clone was seen only a few times. The chain links TRBV6-1 to TRBJ1-5; D unclear. Trimming removed 1 base from V and 7 bases from J, with 17 bases in between. Germline lookup yields CDR1 MNHNS and CDR2 SASEGT. CDR3 length: 16 amino acids. The CDR3 region is CASSEGREFLRQPQHF. CDR3 DNA sequence: TGTGCCAGCAGTGAAGGCCGGGAGTTTCTTAGGCAGCCCCAGCATTTT.